The clone carrying this TCR beta chain was seen once. Division of CD4+ cells produced a CD45RA+ naive subset and a CD45RA-negative memory subset. In germline, CDR1 is KGHSH, CDR2 LQKENI. With 1 base removed from V and 8 bases from J, the gap between germline ends came to 8 bases. CDR3 size: 12 residues. The data were taken from a study of shared clonotypes between healthy human individuals. Looking at the study overall: Three plates each covered CD4 naive and memory; CD8 naive two, CD8 memory one.

TCRdb keeps only in-frame clones here, not all; method: immunoSEQ multiplex PCR. In the table there are 2 million to 2.5 million clones, approximately 93% of which are singletons. The chain joins TRBV18 to TRBJ1-1; D is unresolved. The sequenced sample consisted of naive CD4+ T cells from PBMCs. Subset reported: CD45RA+ positively selected. The clonotype originates from a young man in good health. Some clones in this sample may be carry-over from other donors' samples. The CDR3 sequence: CASSPQKEEAFF. In DNA, the CDR3 is TGTGCCAGCTCACCACAGAAGGAGGAAGCTTTCTTT.